The entry below describes one TCR beta chain. Its antigen is currently unknown. The same CDR3 also results from other DNA sequences found in this sample. The data are from a study of cytomegalovirus exposure and HLA in healthy donors. Background on the study: Out of 180 million or so T cells, an earlier analysis found about 100 million unique TCR beta sequences in total. The study placed around 80% of its approximately 430 genotyped donors in the Caucasian-associated ancestry cluster.

Germline lookup yields CDR1 SGHVS and CDR2 FQNEAQ. The germline V and J ends were trimmed by 1 base and 6 bases, with 6 bases remaining between them. The CDR3 runs to 12 residues. 13 Jbeta primers and 60 Vbeta primers were used for the PCR. This table comes from immunoSEQ multiplex PCR, and its TCRdb copy is limited to in-frame clones, with some not included. The table lists 65,000 to 95,000 clones. Study-level findings and limits: HLA alleles were associated with 18,000 or so TCR beta sequences in a later analysis at 0.05 false discovery rate. Follow-up analysis seemed to connect common viral pathogens with several of the most significant clusters identified.

The rearrangement joins TRBV7-8 to TRBJ1-2; D is uncertain. The TCR was taken from a female donor in good health and CMV-seropositive. The source material was PBMCs. The CDR3 loop is CASSLVGDGYTF. The DNA of the CDR3 is TGTGCCAGCAGCTTAGTCGGGGATGGCTACACCTTC.